The subject of this entry is one T cell receptor (beta chain). Per germline, CDR1 MNHEY and CDR2 SVGAGI. Between the trimmed V and J ends, which lost 10 bases and 0 bases, there was a span of 16 bases. There are 15 residues in the CDR3. The data were taken from a study of blood T cell repertoires in COVID-19. The overall study: The United States, Italy and Spain supplied acute and convalescent COVID-19 samples. PBMCs, B-cell-depleted T cells, or T cells provided the cDNA or gDNA that made up the material.

As processed by the authors: Nucleated cell counts were estimated from reference gene primer amplification. TCRdb's copy holds only in-frame clones and misses some; the assay was immunoSEQ multiplex PCR. The D gene and trimming were derived from the DNA, and the V and J assignments and clone size from that table. The sample includes under 200,000 clones, 87% of them seen just once. Sequences were obtained from peripheral blood. This receptor was obtained from a man in his 60s with active or convalescent COVID-19. The chain carries TRBV6-5 and TRBJ1-3; the D gene is possibly TRBD1 (6 bases). CDR3 bases: TGTGCCATCTCGGGACATTGGAACTCTGGAAACACCATATATTTT. This codes for CAISGHWNSGNTIYF.